This is a list of T cell receptor beta chains from one sample in a study of response to subunit inactivated influenza vaccine. TCRdb fed the RT-PCR reads into MiXCR, producing one record per CDR3 protein. Here the sample spans under 800,000 distinct CDR3 sequences, roughly 14% being singletons. Sequencing used PBMCs from blood, obtained 14 to 15 days before vaccination. The origin of the receptors is a man aged 50 or older who received an inactivated influenza vaccine. Both conserved end residues are trimmed from each CDR3.

J gene,V gene,CDR3 protein
TRBJ2-5,TRBV25-1,ASSEAMVGETQY
TRBJ2-6,TRBV14,ASSQMRTGGPLT
TRBJ1-6,TRBV7-2,ASSFAGTGNNSPLH
TRBJ2-1,TRBV7-8,ASSLVGGTTNEQF
TRBJ2-7,TRBV12-3/TRBV12-4,ASSLASWQNPYYEQY
TRBJ1-3,TRBV5-1,ASSSTGLSGNTIY
TRBJ1-1,TRBV20-1,SASYISEAF
TRBJ2-2,TRBV5-5,ASSSPGQGAGELF
TRBJ2-7,TRBV28,ASSNKRGQY
TRBJ2-1,TRBV5-6,ASSLLLALAYNEQF
TRBJ2-7,TRBV4-2,ASSQDLGTATYEQY
TRBJ2-2,TRBV12-3/TRBV12-4,ASSLTGTSGSGTGELF
TRBJ2-3,TRBV10-3,AISEDRSISSTDTQY
TRBJ1-1,TRBV7-9,ASSFTTGGLEAF
TRBJ2-7,TRBV24-1,ATSDSRTYEQY
TRBJ2-1,TRBV20-1,SARGFGTASTNRGDEQF
TRBJ1-2,TRBV7-2,ASTTFGDHGYT
TRBJ2-2,TRBV3-1,ASSQVKPGPLMGELF
TRBJ2-3,TRBV27,ASSFGLAATDTQY
TRBJ1-1,TRBV7-2,ASSETGVSGTEAF
TRBJ2-7,TRBV29-1,SVQGLGTYDEQY
TRBJ2-5,TRBV20-1,SARAPSGQETQY
TRBJ2-2,TRBV12-3/TRBV12-4,ASSLDSAPTGELF
TRBJ2-3,TRBV6-1,ASGGQGVDSTDTQY
TRBJ1-5,TRBV10-3,AISDGATGQPQH
TRBJ2-6,TRBV4-2,ASSQVGHRGFGANVLT
TRBJ2-7,TRBV3-1,ASSQAPGLVAYEQY
TRBJ2-1,TRBV5-1,ASSLLAGGGEQF
TRBJ2-7,TRBV9,ASSVEASGSIEQY
TRBJ1-2,TRBV12-3/TRBV12-4,ASSQALEYGYT
TRBJ1-3,TRBV5-1,ASRPAGGAGNTIY
TRBJ2-5,TRBV9,ASSVGGVRETQY
TRBJ2-7,TRBV9,ASSVGVLSYEQY
TRBJ2-7,TRBV20-1,SANRASYEQY
TRBJ2-1,TRBV9,ASSTQLRGSYNEQF
TRBJ2-5,TRBV20-1,SARQQGTGQETQY
TRBJ2-3,TRBV5-6,ASSPFPDTQY
TRBJ2-5,TRBV18,ASSPTLLAGGETQY
TRBJ2-7,TRBV20-1,SARDGKTSGRATSYEQY
TRBJ1-1,TRBV7-9,ASSAPGTGVTEVF
TRBJ2-5,TRBV5-1,ASSSGLYETQY